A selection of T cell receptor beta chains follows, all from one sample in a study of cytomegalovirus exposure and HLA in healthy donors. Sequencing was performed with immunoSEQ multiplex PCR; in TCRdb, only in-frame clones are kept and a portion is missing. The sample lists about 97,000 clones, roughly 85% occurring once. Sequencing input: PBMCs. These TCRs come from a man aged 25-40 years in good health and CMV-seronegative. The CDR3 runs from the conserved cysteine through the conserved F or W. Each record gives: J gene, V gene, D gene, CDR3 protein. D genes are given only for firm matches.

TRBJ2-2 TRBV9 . CASKSGADTGELFF
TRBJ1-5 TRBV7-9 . CASSSYRENQPQHF
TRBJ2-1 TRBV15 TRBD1 CATSRGEGASNEQFF
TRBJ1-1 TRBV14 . CASSEGVNTEAFF
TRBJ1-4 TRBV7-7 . CASSRSPGAEKLFF
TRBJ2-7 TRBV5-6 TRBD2 CASSGPSGIGYEQYF
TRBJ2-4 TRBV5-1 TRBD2 CASSSRPLAGVTKNIQYF
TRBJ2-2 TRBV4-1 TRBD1 CASSQRQGTNTGELFF
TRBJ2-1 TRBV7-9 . CASSSKEGLINEQFF
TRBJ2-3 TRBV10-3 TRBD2 CAIRATTSGLTDTQYF
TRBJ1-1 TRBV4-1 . CASKNRVMNTEAFF
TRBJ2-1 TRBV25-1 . CASSECRRENFGNEQFF
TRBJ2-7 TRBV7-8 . CASSSREYSYEQYF
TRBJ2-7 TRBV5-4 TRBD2 CASSSYSGNWNEQYF
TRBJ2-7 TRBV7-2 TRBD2 CASSSRAGGSHEQYF
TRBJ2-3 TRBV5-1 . CASSLSGSRADTQYF
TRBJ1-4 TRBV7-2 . CASSLTVLKEGKLFF
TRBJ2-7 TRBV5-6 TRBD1 CASSVAGDRVDEQYF
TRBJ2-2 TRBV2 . CASSFGPNTGELFF
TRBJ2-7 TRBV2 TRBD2 CASRPPLLAESYEQYF
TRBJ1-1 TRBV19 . CASTTANTEAFF
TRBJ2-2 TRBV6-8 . CAGGILPSSNTGELFF
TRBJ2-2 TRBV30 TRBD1 CAWSSGTGRRTGELFF
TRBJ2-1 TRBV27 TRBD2 CASYGLAGGRNNEQFF